This T cell receptor (beta chain) is from a study of T-cell memory formation after mild COVID-19. Overall study findings and caveats: Proof of SARS-CoV-2 specificity was absent for the second-wave clones that crested on day 37.

With regard to this clonotype: Its specificity is unknown.

Trimming cost V 6 bases and J 8 bases; bases outside gene matches: 14. From germline, CDR1 is WSHSY and CDR2 SAAADI. This CDR3 contains 16 residues. TCRdb reprocessed the 5' RACE reads with MiXCR, giving one entry per CDR3 protein. The table includes 550,000 to 650,000 distinct CDR3 sequences, approximately 15% detected once. The sequenced sample consisted of PBMCs or a T cell subset sorted from them (not recorded which). The rearrangement uses TRBV10-2 and TRBJ2-3; TRBD2 matches 10 bases. This sequence was found in an adult woman who had mild COVID-19 (a few samples of this study predate the infection). Cell type and time point are not known. DNA for the CDR3: TGCGCCAGCAGCCCCCCCTCTAGCGGGAGCTTTCCTACGCAGTATTTT. The encoded protein is CASSPPSSGSFPTQYF.